This entry lists 10 T cell receptor beta chains sequenced from one sample in a study of cytomegalovirus exposure and HLA in healthy donors. 13 Jbeta primers and 60 Vbeta primers were used for the PCR. Using immunoSEQ multiplex PCR, the repertoire was profiled, and TCRdb retains in-frame clones only, with some absent. The profile shows tens of thousands of clones, about three quarters of them singletons. What was sequenced was PBMCs. The source is a man aged 35 to 55 in good health and CMV-seronegative.

The chain employs TRBV18 and TRBJ1-2, with a possible D match to TRBD1 (6 bases). Germline lookup yields CDR1 KGHSH and CDR2 LQKENI. There are 16 residues in the CDR3. Trimming cost V 2 bases and J 7 bases, with 20 bases left between them. The CDR3 region is CASSPSGTRDAAGYTF. In nucleotides, the CDR3 is TGTGCCAGCTCACCATCCGGGACACGGGACGCCGCTGGCTACACCTTC.

The chain uses TRBV2 and TRBJ2-1; 7 positions agree with TRBD1. The junction had 9 bases not matched to a gene; V was cut back by 5 bases and J by 5 bases. Germline V gives CDR1 SNHLY, CDR2 FYNNEI. CDR3 length: 15 residues. The CDR3 DNA sequence: TGTGCCAGCAGTAAGACAGGGACGGAAAACAATGAGCAGTTCTTC. This codes for CASSKTGTENNEQFF. The full variable domain, its missing parts supplied by reference TRBV2 and TRBJ2-1, is EPEVTQTPSHQVTQMGQEVILRCVPISNHLYFYWYRQILGQKVEFLVSFYNNEISEKSEIFDDQFSVERPDGSNFTLKIRSTKLEDSAMYFCASSKTGTENNEQFFGPGTRLTVL.

The rearrangement links TRBV18 to TRBJ1-5; D might be TRBD1 (5 bases). The CDR3 contains 15 residues. The V and J ends lost 3 bases and 0 bases respectively, with 9 bases between them. CDR1 and CDR2 from the germline V gene are KGHSH and LQKENI. The CDR3 sequence: CASSPMGPSNQPQHF. DNA of the CDR3: TGTGCCAGCTCACCGATGGGGCCTAGCAATCAGCCCCAGCATTTT.

The V call is TRBV9, the J call TRBJ2-5; 10 bases agree with TRBD2. The germline V gene has CDR1 SGDLS and CDR2 YYNGEE. The CDR3 consists of 15 residues. With V trimmed by 1 base and J by 3 bases, 3 bases remained unmatched. As DNA, the CDR3 is TGTGCCAGCAGCGTAACTAGCGGGGATAAAGAGACCCAGTACTTC. Amino acid sequence: CASSVTSGDKETQYF.

The V and J genes are TRBV7-2 and TRBJ1-1; unclear D gene. V was pared by 5 bases and J by 1 base, with 14 bases between. The germline V gene encodes CDR1 SGHTA and CDR2 FQGNSA. CDR3 length: 15 residues. This CDR3 is CASSPPRETNTEAFF. CDR3 sequence (DNA): TGTGCCAGCAGCCCCCCCCGGGAAACGAACACTGAAGCTTTCTTT. Drawing the rest from reference TRBV7-2 and TRBJ1-1, the complete variable domain is GAGVSQSPSNKVTEKGKDVELRCDPISGHTALYWYRQSLGQGLEFLIYFQGNSAPDKSGLPSDRFSAERTGGSVSTLTIQRTQQEDSAVYLCASSPPRETNTEAFFGQGTRLTVV.

This clone was seen only a few times. The gene calls are TRBV4-1 and TRBJ2-6; no clear D gene. The germline CDR1 and CDR2 sequences are MGHRA and YSYEKL. The CDR3 is made up of 17 amino acids. Trimming pared 3 bases from V and 0 bases from J, leaving 12 bases between. The CDR3 region is CASSQGALSSGANVLTF. Here the CDR3 DNA reads TGCGCCAGCAGCCAGGGCGCACTTAGCTCTGGGGCCAACGTCCTGACTTTC.

The gene calls are TRBV2 and TRBJ2-6, with D perhaps matching TRBD2 (5 bases). Germline loops: CDR1 SNHLY, CDR2 FYNNEI. V dropped 3 bases and J dropped 0 bases, with 15 bases sitting between them. The CDR3 extends over 18 amino acids. CDR3 amino acids: CASSEGDRLSSGANVLTF. The CDR3, as DNA: TGTGCCAGCAGTGAGGGAGACCGTTTAAGCTCTGGGGCCAACGTCCTGACTTTC.

This rearrangement joins TRBV19 to TRBJ2-1; no reliable D call. The CDR3 runs to 14 residues. V lost 5 bases and J lost 2, with 10 bases in between. Germline V gene sequence: CDR1 LNHDA, CDR2 SQIVND (reference sequence). The CDR3 is CASSPRVTYNEQFF. As DNA, the CDR3 is TGTGCCAGTAGTCCCCGGGTCACCTACAATGAGCAGTTCTTC.

This chain joins TRBV7-9 and TRBJ2-5; TRBD1 matches at 8 bases. V lost 1 base to trimming and J lost 5 bases; unmatched junction nucleotides: 6. From germline, CDR1 is SEHNR and CDR2 FQNEAQ (reference sequence). This CDR3 is built from 15 residues. The CDR3 sequence is CASSLGQGALETQYF. CDR3 nucleotide sequence: TGTGCCAGCAGCTTAGGGCAGGGGGCTTTGGAGACCCAGTACTTC.

In nucleotides, the CDR3 is TGTGCCAGCAGGCGACAGGGCCTAACCTACAATGAGCAGTTCTTC. Translating it yields CASRRQGLTYNEQFF. V gene TRBV2 combines with J gene TRBJ2-1, with 7 nucleotides matching TRBD1. V gave up 6 bases and J gave up 2 bases; unmatched junction bases: 7. Germline assignment: CDR1 SNHLY and CDR2 FYNNEI. This CDR3 has 15 residues.